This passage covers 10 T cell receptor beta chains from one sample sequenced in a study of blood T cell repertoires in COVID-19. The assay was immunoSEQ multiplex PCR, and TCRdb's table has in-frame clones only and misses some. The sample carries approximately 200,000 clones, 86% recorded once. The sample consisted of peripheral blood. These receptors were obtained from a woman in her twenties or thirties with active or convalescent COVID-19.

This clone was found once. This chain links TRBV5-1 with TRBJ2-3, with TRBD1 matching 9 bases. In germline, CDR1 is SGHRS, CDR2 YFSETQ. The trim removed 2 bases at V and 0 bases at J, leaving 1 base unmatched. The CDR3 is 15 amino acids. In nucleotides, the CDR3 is TGCGCCAGCAGCTTCGGGACAGGGAGCACAGATACGCAGTATTTT. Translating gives CASSFGTGSTDTQYF.

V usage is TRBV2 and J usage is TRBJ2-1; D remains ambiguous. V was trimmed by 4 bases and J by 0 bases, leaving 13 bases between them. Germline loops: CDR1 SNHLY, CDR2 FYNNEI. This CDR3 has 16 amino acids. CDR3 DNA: TGTGCCAGCAGTGTTTCAGCACCTAGCTCCTACAATGAGCAGTTCTTC. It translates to CASSVSAPSSYNEQFF.

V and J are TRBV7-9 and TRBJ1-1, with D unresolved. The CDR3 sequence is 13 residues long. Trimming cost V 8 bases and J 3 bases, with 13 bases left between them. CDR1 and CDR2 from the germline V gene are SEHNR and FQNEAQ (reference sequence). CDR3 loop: CASGLHSDTEAFF. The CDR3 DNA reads TGTGCCAGCGGCCTGCATTCCGACACTGAAGCTTTCTTT.

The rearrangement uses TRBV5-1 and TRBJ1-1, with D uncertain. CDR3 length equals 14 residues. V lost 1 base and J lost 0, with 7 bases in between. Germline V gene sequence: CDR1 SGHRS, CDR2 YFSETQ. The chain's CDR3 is CASSLRSMNTEAFF. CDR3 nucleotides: TGCGCCAGCAGCTTGCGGAGCATGAACACTGAAGCTTTCTTT.

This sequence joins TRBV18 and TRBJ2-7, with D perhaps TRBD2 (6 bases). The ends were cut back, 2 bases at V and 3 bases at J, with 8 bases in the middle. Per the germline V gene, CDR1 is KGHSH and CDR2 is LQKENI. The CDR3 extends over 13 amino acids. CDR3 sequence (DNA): TGTGCCAGCTCACCAACGGGGGACTACGAGCAGTACTTC. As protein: CASSPTGDYEQYF.

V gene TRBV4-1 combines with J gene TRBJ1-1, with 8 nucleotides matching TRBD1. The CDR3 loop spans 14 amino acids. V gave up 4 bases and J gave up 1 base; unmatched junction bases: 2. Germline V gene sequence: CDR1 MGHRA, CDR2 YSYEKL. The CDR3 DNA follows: TGCGCCAGCAGCCTTGACAGGGGGAACACTGAAGCTTTCTTT. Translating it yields CASSLDRGNTEAFF.

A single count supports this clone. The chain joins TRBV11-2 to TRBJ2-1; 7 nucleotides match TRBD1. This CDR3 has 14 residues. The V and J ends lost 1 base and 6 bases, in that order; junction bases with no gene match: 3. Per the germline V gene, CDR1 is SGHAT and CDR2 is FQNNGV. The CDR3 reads CASSLAGQANEQFF. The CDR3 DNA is TGTGCCAGCAGCTTAGCTGGACAGGCCAATGAGCAGTTCTTC. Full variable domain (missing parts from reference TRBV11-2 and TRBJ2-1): EAGVAQSPRYKIIEKRQSVAFWCNPISGHATLYWYQQILGQGPKLLIQFQNNGVVDDSQLPKDRFSAERLKGVDSTLKIQPAKLEDSAVYLCASSLAGQANEQFFGPGTRLTVL.

The CDR3 bases are TGTGCCAGCAGCAGGGCTGGAAACACCATATATTTT. Translating gives CASSRAGNTIYF. V gene TRBV6-5 combines with J gene TRBJ1-3; tentatively, D is TRBD1 (5 bases). V was shortened by 6 bases and J by 2 bases, with 5 bases between the two germline ends. Germline V CDR1 and CDR2: MNHEY, SVGAGI. The CDR3 runs to 12 residues.

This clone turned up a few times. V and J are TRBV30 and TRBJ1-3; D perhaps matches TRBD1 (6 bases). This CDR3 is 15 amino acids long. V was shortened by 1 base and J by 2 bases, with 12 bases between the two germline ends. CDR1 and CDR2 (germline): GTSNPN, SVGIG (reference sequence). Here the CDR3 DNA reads TGTGCCTGGAGTGGGACAGCAAAAGCTGGAAACACCATATATTTT. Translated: CAWSGTAKAGNTIYF.

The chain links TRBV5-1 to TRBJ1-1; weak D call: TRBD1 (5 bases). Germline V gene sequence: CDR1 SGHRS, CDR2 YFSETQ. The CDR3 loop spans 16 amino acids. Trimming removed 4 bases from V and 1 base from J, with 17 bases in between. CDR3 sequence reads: CASSGRLGGTNTEAFF. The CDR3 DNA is TGCGCCAGCAGCGGGAGGTTGGGGGGAACGAACACTGAAGCTTTCTTT.